The 18 T cell receptor beta chains listed next were all sequenced from one sample in a study of blood T cell repertoires in COVID-19. Here immunoSEQ multiplex PCR was the method, and the copy in TCRdb shows in-frame clones only, minus some. Here the sample spans roughly 110,000 clones, about 88% being singletons. The sample consisted of peripheral blood. These receptors were obtained from a man aged 35 to 55 with acute or convalescent COVID-19.

This sequence joins TRBV19 and TRBJ1-2; TRBD1 matches at 9 bases. Unmatched junction bases numbered 13, after V lost 5 bases and J lost 6 bases. Germline V gene lookup returns CDR1 LNHDA and CDR2 SQIVND (reference sequence). The CDR3 has 16 amino acids. CDR3 DNA sequence: TGTGCCAGTAGTCCCGCTCCGGGACAGGGATTCAATGGCTACACCTTC. Its protein is CASSPAPGQGFNGYTF.

The chain links TRBV9 to TRBJ2-3, with 8 bases aligning to TRBD2. Germline V gene data show CDR1 as SGDLS and CDR2 as YYNGEE. Trimming at V came to 1 base and at J to 6 bases, leaving 10 bases not matched to a gene. The CDR3 is 16 residues long. CDR3 DNA: TGTGCCAGCAGCGTACAAACGGGGGGGCCGTGGGATACGCAGTATTTT. Protein sequence: CASSVQTGGPWDTQYF.

The rearrangement joins TRBV18 to TRBJ2-7, with 8 bases aligning to TRBD2. The CDR3 consists of 15 residues. The V gene's germline CDR1 is KGHSH and CDR2 LQKENI. V shed 0 bases, J shed 6 bases, and the junction held 7 bases outside the gene matches. The CDR3 region is CASSPPNGGAGEQYF. CDR3 DNA sequence: TGTGCCAGCTCACCACCGAACGGGGGGGCGGGCGAGCAGTACTTC.

This rearrangement joins TRBV6-5 to TRBJ2-3; 7 nucleotides agree with TRBD2. The CDR3 is 14 residues long. The germline V gene has CDR1 MNHEY and CDR2 SVGAGI. Trimming at V came to 7 bases and at J to 4 bases, leaving 8 bases not matched to a gene. CDR3 region: CASKLRGGADTQYF. DNA of the CDR3: TGTGCCAGCAAACTTAGGGGAGGGGCAGATACGCAGTATTTT.

J is TRBJ1-6 and V is TRBV19; possibly TRBD1 for D (6 bases). The CDR3 loop spans 15 amino acids. CDR1 is LNHDA and CDR2 is SQIVND in the germline V gene (reference sequence). Trimming took 3 bases from V and 10 from J, leaving 16 bases between them. The DNA for the CDR3 is TGTGCCAGTAGTATCCTTGGACAGAATCGATCACCCCTCCACTTT. It specifies CASSILGQNRSPLHF.

This clone was recorded only once. The chain recombines TRBV19 with TRBJ2-2, with D perhaps TRBD1 (5 bases). CDR1 LNHDA and CDR2 SQIVND come from the germline V gene (reference sequence). The V and J ends lost 4 bases and 6 bases respectively, with 6 bases between them. CDR3 length: 12 amino acids. CDR3 region: CASSRGAGELFF. CDR3 nucleotide sequence: TGTGCCAGTAGTAGGGGCGCCGGGGAGCTGTTTTTT.

V gene TRBV4-3 combines with J gene TRBJ2-5, with D maybe TRBD1 (6 bases). This CDR3 comprises 15 residues. V shed 1 base and J shed 5 bases, with 14 bases lying between them. CDR1 and CDR2 from the germline V gene are LGHNA and YSLEER. This CDR3 is CASSQVRGQQETQYF. CDR3 coding DNA: TGCGCCAGCAGCCAAGTGAGAGGACAGCAGGAGACCCAGTACTTC.

This chain joins TRBV6-6 and TRBJ2-1; 9 nucleotides agree with TRBD2. Germline trimming cut 0 bases from V and 5 bases from J; bases unmatched to any gene: 2. Per the germline V gene, CDR1 is MNHNY and CDR2 is SVGAGI (reference sequence). The CDR3 loop spans 15 amino acids. Written as DNA, the CDR3 is TGTGCCAGCAGTTACTCAGCGGGAGGTGACAATGAGCAGTTCTTC. It yields the protein CASSYSAGGDNEQFF.

This clone was counted only a few times. The V call is TRBV3-1 (or the pseudogene TRBV3-2), the J call TRBJ1-5, with D perhaps matching TRBD1 (5 bases). V was cut by 1 base and J by 9 bases, with 19 bases left in between. The germline gives CDR1 LGHDT, CDR2 YNNKEL (reference sequence). The CDR3 is made up of 16 amino acids. The CDR3 DNA reads TGTGCCAGCAGCCAAGCGTACGCGGGGGGGACCTGGCCCCAGCATTTT. This gives the protein CASSQAYAGGTWPQHF.

This chain uses TRBV7-2 with TRBJ1-6; 10 positions agree with TRBD1. CDR1 SGHTA and CDR2 FQGNSA come from the germline V gene. This CDR3 is 16 amino acids long. Losses at the gene ends were 3 bases for V and 3 bases for J; bases not matched to a gene: 2. The CDR3 DNA follows: TGTGCCAGCAGCTTCTGGACAGGGGGCTATAATTCACCCCTCCACTTT. Translating it yields CASSFWTGGYNSPLHF.

This sequence joins TRBV19 and TRBJ2-1; 10 positions match TRBD2. Germline lookup yields CDR1 LNHDA and CDR2 SQIVND (reference sequence). With V trimmed by 6 bases and J by 5 bases, 7 bases remained unmatched. This CDR3 spans 15 amino acids. CDR3 nucleotide sequence: TGTGCCAGTAGAGCCGGGACTAGCGTTGACAATGAGCAGTTCTTC. Translated: CASRAGTSVDNEQFF.

A single count supports this clone. The chain recombines TRBV2 with TRBJ2-5; 7 bases align to TRBD1. CDR1 and CDR2 (germline): SNHLY, FYNNEI. The CDR3 runs 14 residues. V lost 4 bases to trimming and J lost 4 bases; unmatched junction nucleotides: 6. This CDR3 is CASSGVGGAETQYF. In nucleotides, the CDR3 is TGTGCCAGCAGTGGTGTAGGGGGCGCAGAGACCCAGTACTTC.

The J gene is TRBJ2-1, the V gene TRBV20-1, with D hard to call. The V gene's germline CDR1 is DFQATT and CDR2 SNEGSKA (reference sequence). V was clipped by 3 bases and J by 12 bases, with 15 bases between them. The CDR3 spans 12 residues. Here the CDR3 DNA reads TGCAGTGCTAGTTTCCCCCCCCCGGGGCAGTTCTTC. This gives the protein CSASFPPPGQFF.

This chain connects TRBV28 to TRBJ2-3, with D hard to call. Trimming took off 2 bases at V and 2 bases at J, with 11 bases between the two ends. This CDR3 contains 15 residues. Germline V gene lookup returns CDR1 MDHEN and CDR2 SYDVKM. DNA for the CDR3: TGTGCCAGCAGTTTAGGCGCAGGCCTCACAGATACGCAGTATTTT. This sequence encodes CASSLGAGLTDTQYF.

V is TRBV7-9 and J is TRBJ2-3; 10 nucleotides match TRBD2. With 8 bases clipped from V and 3 bases from J, the junction kept 5 bases outside the gene matches. The CDR3 sequence is 14 residues long. The germline CDR1 and CDR2 sequences are SEHNR and FQNEAQ (reference sequence). The CDR3 here is CASHASGGTDTQYF. The CDR3 DNA is TGTGCCAGCCACGCTAGCGGGGGAACAGATACGCAGTATTTT.

The genes are TRBV11-3 and TRBJ2-7; D is unclear. V lost 5 bases to trimming and J lost 4 bases, with 12 bases between them. This CDR3 contains 13 residues. The germline V gene encodes CDR1 SGHNT and CDR2 YENEEA. The CDR3 bases are TGTGCCAGCAGCCGATCTCAGGAATACGAGCAGTACTTC. This codes for CASSRSQEYEQYF. Full variable domain (rest looked up from reference TRBV11-3 and TRBJ2-7): EAGVVQSPRYKIIEKKQPVAFWCNPISGHNTLYWYLQNLGQGPELLIRYENEEAVDDSQLPKDRFSAERLKGVDSTLKIQPAELGDSAVYLCASSRSQEYEQYFGPGTRLTVT.

J is TRBJ1-6 and V is TRBV2; 7 bases map to TRBD1. This CDR3 is built from 15 residues. Losses at the gene ends were 5 bases for V and 9 bases for J; bases not matched to a gene: 10. Germline assignment: CDR1 SNHLY and CDR2 FYNNEI. CDR3 protein: CASSLTTGIGSPLHF. The CDR3, as DNA: TGTGCCAGCAGTCTGACGACAGGGATTGGTTCACCCCTCCACTTT.

This clone was counted between two and nine times. V gene TRBV7-3 combines with J gene TRBJ2-3; D uncertain. With 3 bases removed from V and 5 bases from J, the gap between germline ends came to 9 bases. The CDR3 totals 13 residues. CDR1 and CDR2 from the germline V gene are SGHTA and FQGTGA. DNA for the CDR3: TGTGCCAGCAGCTTTATAGTTCTAGATACGCAGTATTTT. It yields the protein CASSFIVLDTQYF.